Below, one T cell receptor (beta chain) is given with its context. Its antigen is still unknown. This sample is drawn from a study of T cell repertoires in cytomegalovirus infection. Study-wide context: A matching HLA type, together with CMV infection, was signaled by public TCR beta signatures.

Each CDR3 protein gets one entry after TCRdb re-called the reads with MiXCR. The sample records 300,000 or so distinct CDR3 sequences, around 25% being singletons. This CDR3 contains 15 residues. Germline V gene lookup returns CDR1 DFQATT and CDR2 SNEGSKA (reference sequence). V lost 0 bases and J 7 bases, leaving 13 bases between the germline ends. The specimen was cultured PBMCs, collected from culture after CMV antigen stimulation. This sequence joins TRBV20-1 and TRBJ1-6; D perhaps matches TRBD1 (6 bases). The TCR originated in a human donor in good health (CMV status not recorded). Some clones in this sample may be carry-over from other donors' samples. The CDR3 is CSARDHTGRNSPLHF. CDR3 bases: TGCAGTGCTAGAGACCACACAGGGCGCAATTCACCCCTCCACTTT.